A selection of T cell receptor beta chains follows, all from one sample in a study of T cells after posttransplantation cyclophosphamide. Method: immunoSEQ multiplex PCR; TCRdb's copy keeps in-frame clones and lacks some. The specimen has about 41,000 clones, none found just once. The sequencing input was PBMCs. The receptors here all came from a man aged 25 to 40 in good health and a related stem cell transplant donor. Each CDR3 is given with its conserved first and last residue. The D gene is left open where the match is weak. Some rows mark clone size as missing; the rest say once, few, many or name a class of expanded clone.

len	j_gene	d_gene	abundance	v_gene	CDR3nt	CDR3aa
16	TRBJ2-2	TRBD2	many	TRBV7-9	TGTGCCAGCAGCCGCGCGGGCGGGGGGGACACCGGGGAGCTGTTTTTT	CASSRAGGGDTGELFF
13	TRBJ1-2	TRBD1	.	TRBV6-5	TGTGCCAGCAGTTACTCTTCAGGGGGTGGCTACACCTTC	CASSYSSGGGYTF
13	TRBJ1-5	.	many	TRBV28	TGTGCCAGCAGCCCTGGTCGGAATCAGCCCCAGCATTTT	CASSPGRNQPQHF
13	TRBJ1-1	.	few	TRBV19	TGTGCCAGTAGTATAAGGGCTCAGTCCGACCTTATCTTT	CASSIRAQSDLIF
15	TRBJ1-6	TRBD1	medium-sized	TRBV4-3	TGCGCCAGCAGCCAATCGACAGGGATTGATTCACCCCTCCACTTT	CASSQSTGIDSPLHF
16	TRBJ1-5	TRBD1	.	TRBV9	TGTGCCAGCAGCGCGGGACAGGGGTCTCTTAATCAGCCCCAGCATTTT	CASSAGQGSLNQPQHF
13	TRBJ1-1	.	many	TRBV24-1	TGTGCCACCAGTGAACGACAGAACACTGAAGCTTTCTTT	CATSERQNTEAFF
15	TRBJ2-7	.	many	TRBV6-2/TRBV6-3	TGTGCCAGCAGTTACTCACGCGGGGATACCTACGAGCAGTACTTC	CASSYSRGDTYEQYF
14	TRBJ2-1	TRBD1	many	TRBV15	TGTGCCACCAGCAGCCGGGACAGGGTCAATGAGCAGTTCTTC	CATSSRDRVNEQFF
11	TRBJ1-2	.	.	TRBV20-1	TGCAGTGCCCTAGACAGCTATGGCTACACCTTC	CSALDSYGYTF
15	TRBJ2-7	TRBD2	many	TRBV6-2/TRBV6-3	TGTGCCAGCAGTAGAGCGGGGGCCGCCGGGTACGAGCAGTACTTC	CASSRAGAAGYEQYF
13	TRBJ2-3	TRBD2	many	TRBV7-6	TGTGCCAGCAGCGGACTAGGCGCAGATACGCAGTATTTT	CASSGLGADTQYF
13	TRBJ2-7	.	few	TRBV9	TGTGCCAGCAGCGTAGGAAGCTTCTACGAGCAGTACTTC	CASSVGSFYEQYF
17	TRBJ1-4	TRBD1	many	TRBV7-2	TGTGCCAGCAGCTTAAGTAGGTTCAGGGGGCGGATGGAAAAACTGTTTTTT	CASSLSRFRGRMEKLFF
14	TRBJ2-7	.	many	TRBV12-3/TRBV12-4	TGTGCCAGCAGTTTAGCAGGAACAGCCTACGAGCAGTACTTC	CASSLAGTAYEQYF
13	TRBJ2-2	.	many	TRBV5-1	TGCGCCAGCAGCCTGCAGGGGACCGGGGAGCTGTTTTTT	CASSLQGTGELFF
15	TRBJ1-1	.	many	TRBV5-1	TGCGCCAGCAGCTTGGAGGCAGGTGGGCACACTGAAGCTTTCTTT	CASSLEAGGHTEAFF
15	TRBJ2-3	TRBD1	few	TRBV18	TGTGCCAGCTCACCCGGGACAGGGTTGGAGGATACGCAGTATTTT	CASSPGTGLEDTQYF
13	TRBJ1-6	.	many	TRBV18	TGTGCCAGCTCACCAGGGGGGAATTCACCCCTCCACTTT	CASSPGGNSPLHF
17	TRBJ2-1	.	many	TRBV14	TGTGCCAGCAGCCAAGATTTTTGGCGGGGGCCAAACAATGAGCAGTTCTTC	CASSQDFWRGPNNEQFF
16	TRBJ2-3	TRBD2	.	TRBV6-5	TGTGCCAGCAGTTACTTAACGGGGGGGGGTACAGATACGCAGTATTTT	CASSYLTGGGTDTQYF
14	TRBJ1-2	TRBD1	few	TRBV5-1	TGCGCCAGCAGCTTGGGACAGGGGGCGTGGGGCTACACCTTC	CASSLGQGAWGYTF
14	TRBJ1-4	.	many	TRBV19	TGTGCCAGTACTTTCGGGTCGTCAGGGGAAAAACTGTTTTTT	CASTFGSSGEKLFF